One T cell receptor beta chain is described in this entry. Its antigen is not known. The J segment lost 5 bases and the V segment lost 5 bases, leaving 10 bases of the junction unmatched. The CDR3 covers 15 residues. CDR1 SGHNT and CDR2 YYREEE come from the germline V gene (reference sequence). With survey level as its setting, the immunoSEQ assay was v3.0. Data came from immunoSEQ multiplex PCR; TCRdb stores just in-frame clones and leaves some out. The sample yields roughly 20,000 clones, 85% to 90% seen once. Ahead of DNA extraction, samples held about 0.95-11 million cryopreserved PBMC each. The data belong to a study of long-term antiretroviral therapy in people with HIV. Overall study: Samples from the earliest time points predate the 2015 immediate-ART recommendation by about a decade. Study-level results: ART preceded a rise in diversity that nonetheless stayed lower than in transplant donor controls.

The material was unsorted PBMCs, obtained 2.3 years after starting antiretroviral therapy. J is TRBJ2-7 and V is TRBV5-4; 10 nucleotides agree with TRBD1. This TCR came from a man between 60 and 70 years old with HIV. The CDR3 DNA reads TGTGCCAGCAGTTTACCGGGACAGGGGAAGGACGAGCAGTACTTC. This gives the protein CASSLPGQGKDEQYF.